This T cell receptor beta chain was found in a study of T cells in Graves' hyperthyroidism and ophthalmopathy. This clonotype was recorded at least ten times. This CDR3 spans 15 amino acids. Germline lookup yields CDR1 SGDLS and CDR2 YYNGEE. V was trimmed by 0 bases and J by 3 bases, leaving 13 bases between them. Authors of the study amplified TCR beta CDR3 regions from RNA transcripts. HTBI primers drove first-round RT-PCR of the TCR CDR3. TCRdb reprocessed the multiplex PCR reads via MiXCR and lists one record per CDR3 protein. The table records approximately 380,000 distinct CDR3 sequences, about 18% of them present only once.

The receptor's source is a young woman with Graves' hyperthyroidism. The genes are TRBV9 and TRBJ2-7, with a possible D match to TRBD1 (5 bases). Sequenced material: blood. CDR3 loop: CASSVAAGIGYEQYF. CDR3 nucleotides: TGTGCCAGCAGCGTAGCTGCAGGGATTGGCTACGAGCAGTACTTC.